This T cell receptor beta chain was profiled in a study of cytomegalovirus exposure and HLA in healthy donors. Study results and caveats: Clonal expansion, a later analysis showed, was greater in HLA-associated TCR beta chains than in equally common others. Highly shared variants forming one cluster were likely a sequencing artifact.

In the case of this clone: Its antigen is unidentified.

Donors consisted of healthy bone marrow donors. Germline V gene data show CDR1 as SQVTM and CDR2 as ANQGSEA. The V and J ends lost 2 bases and 5 bases respectively, with 12 bases between them. CDR3 size: 13 residues. 13 Jbeta primers and 60 Vbeta primers were used for the PCR. Using immunoSEQ multiplex PCR, the repertoire was profiled, and TCRdb retains in-frame clones only, with some absent. The repertoire has more than 90,000 clones, about 76% of them found once; the top ten carry 4.2%. The sequenced sample was PBMCs. This chain uses TRBV29-1 with TRBJ2-5; maybe TRBD1 (5 bases). The TCR comes from a woman in her 70s in good health and CMV-seropositive. CDR3 bases: TGCAGCGTTGAAAGGACACTGGGGGAGACCCAGTACTTC. This sequence encodes CSVERTLGETQYF. The complete variable domain, with remaining parts taken from reference TRBV29-1 and TRBJ2-5, reads SAVISQKPSRDICQRGTSLTIQCQVDSQVTMMFWYRQQPGQSLTLIATANQGSEATYESGFVIDKFPISRPNLTFSTLTVSNMSPEDSSIYLCSVERTLGETQYFGPGTRLLVL.